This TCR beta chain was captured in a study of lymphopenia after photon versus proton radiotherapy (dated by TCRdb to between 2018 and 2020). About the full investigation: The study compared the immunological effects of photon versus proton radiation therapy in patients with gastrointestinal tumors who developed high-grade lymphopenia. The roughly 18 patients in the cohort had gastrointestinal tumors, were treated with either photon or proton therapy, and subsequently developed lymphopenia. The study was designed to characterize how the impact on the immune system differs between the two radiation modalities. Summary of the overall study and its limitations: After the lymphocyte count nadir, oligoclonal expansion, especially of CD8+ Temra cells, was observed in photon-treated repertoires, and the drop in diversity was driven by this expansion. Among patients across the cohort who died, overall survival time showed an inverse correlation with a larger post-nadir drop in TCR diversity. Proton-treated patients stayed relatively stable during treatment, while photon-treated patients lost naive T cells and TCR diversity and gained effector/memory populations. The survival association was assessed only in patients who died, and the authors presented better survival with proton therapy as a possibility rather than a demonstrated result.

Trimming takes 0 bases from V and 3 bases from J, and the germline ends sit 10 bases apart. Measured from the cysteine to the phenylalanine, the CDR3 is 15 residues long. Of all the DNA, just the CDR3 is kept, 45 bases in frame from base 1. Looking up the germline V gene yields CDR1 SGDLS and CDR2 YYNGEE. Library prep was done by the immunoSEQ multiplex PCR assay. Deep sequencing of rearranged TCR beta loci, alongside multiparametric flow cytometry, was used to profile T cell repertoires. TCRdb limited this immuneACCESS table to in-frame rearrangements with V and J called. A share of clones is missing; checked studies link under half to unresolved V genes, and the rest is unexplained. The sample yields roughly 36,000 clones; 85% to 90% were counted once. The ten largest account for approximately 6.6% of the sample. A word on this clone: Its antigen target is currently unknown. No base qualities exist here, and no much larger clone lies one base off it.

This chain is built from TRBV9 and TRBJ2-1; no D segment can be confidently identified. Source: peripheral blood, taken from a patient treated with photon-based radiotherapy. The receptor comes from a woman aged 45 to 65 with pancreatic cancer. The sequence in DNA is TGTGCCAGCAGCGTAGTGACTGACAACTACAATGAGCAGTTCTTC. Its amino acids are CASSVVTDNYNEQFF.